Below are 29 T cell receptor beta chains sequenced from a single sample in a study of cytomegalovirus exposure and HLA in healthy donors. Generated by immunoSEQ multiplex PCR, the TCRdb table keeps only in-frame clones and is missing some. The sample yields some 80,000 clones, roughly 95% seen once. The sample taken for sequencing was PBMCs. These receptors originate from a woman between 18 and 30 years old in good health and CMV-seronegative.

This chain links TRBV19 with TRBJ2-3, with TRBD1 as a possible D gene (5 bases). V was trimmed by 6 bases and J by 4 bases, leaving 11 bases between them. The CDR3 extends over 13 amino acids. Germline V CDR1 and CDR2: LNHDA, SQIVND (reference sequence). The CDR3 DNA sequence: TGTGCCAGTAGCTCCACAGGCCCAGATACGCAGTATTTT. Its translation is CASSSTGPDTQYF. The full variable domain, rest sourced from reference TRBV19 and TRBJ2-3, is DGGITQSPKYLFRKEGQNVTLSCEQNLNHDAMYWYRQDPGQGLRLIYYSQIVNDFQKGDIAEGYSVSREKKESFPLTVTSAQKNPTAFYLCASSSTGPDTQYFGPGTRLTVL.

The chain is built from TRBV5-1 and TRBJ2-7, with TRBD2 matching over 9 bases. CDR1 and CDR2 (germline): SGHRS, YFSETQ. With V trimmed by 0 bases and J by 3 bases, 7 bases remained unmatched. This CDR3 contains 16 residues. The CDR3 sequence is CASSLGLAGPHYEQYF. In DNA form, the CDR3 reads TGCGCCAGCAGCTTGGGGCTAGCGGGGCCCCACTACGAGCAGTACTTC.

The genes are TRBV29-1 and TRBJ1-2, with 10 bases that match TRBD1. CDR1 and CDR2 from the germline V gene are SQVTM and ANQGSEA. This CDR3 region has 12 residues. The V segment lost 6 bases and the J segment 3 bases; nucleotides outside the gene matches: 1. The CDR3 DNA reads TGCAGCGTCGGACAGGGGGACTATGGCTACACCTTC. This translates into CSVGQGDYGYTF.

This clone was seen once. The chain recombines TRBV10-1 with TRBJ2-5; D is perhaps TRBD1 (6 bases). This CDR3 comprises 14 residues. Germline CDR1 is WNHNN and CDR2 is SYGVQD (reference sequence). Trimming stripped 3 bases from V and 2 bases from J, with 10 bases between. CDR3 loop: CASSDGQIQETQYF. For the CDR3, the DNA is TGCGCCAGCAGTGATGGACAGATACAAGAGACCCAGTACTTC.

The gene calls are TRBV5-1 and TRBJ2-5, with 7 nucleotides matching TRBD2. The CDR3 runs 13 residues. Germline CDR1 reads SGHRS; CDR2 reads YFSETQ. J gave up 1 base and V 5 bases, and 2 bases lay outside the gene matches. For the CDR3, the DNA is TGCGCCAGCAGTCGGACTAGCCAAGAGACCCAGTACTTC. Amino acid sequence: CASSRTSQETQYF.

J is TRBJ1-3 and V is TRBV2; perhaps TRBD1 as D (5 bases). Germline V lookup: CDR1 SNHLY, CDR2 FYNNEI. Trimming removed 6 bases at V and 8 bases at J, with 8 bases between. This CDR3 comprises 11 residues. CDR3 nucleotides: TGTGCCAGCAGGGGGGGATACACCATATATTTT. It codes for CASRGGYTIYF. The whole variable domain, filled in from reference TRBV2 and TRBJ1-3, reads EPEVTQTPSHQVTQMGQEVILRCVPISNHLYFYWYRQILGQKVEFLVSFYNNEISEKSEIFDDQFSVERPDGSNFTLKIRSTKLEDSAMYFCASRGGYTIYFGEGSWLTVV.

This rearrangement joins TRBV19 to TRBJ1-2; TRBD1 aligns across 8 bases. The V and J ends lost 6 bases and 4 bases, in that order; junction bases with no gene match: 10. The CDR3 loop spans 15 amino acids. Per germline, CDR1 LNHDA and CDR2 SQIVND (reference sequence). CDR3 protein: CASRTGTGGSYGYTF. For the CDR3, the DNA is TGTGCCAGTAGGACCGGGACAGGAGGATCCTATGGCTACACCTTC.

The CDR3, as DNA: TGTGCCAGCACCGAGGGACTAGCGGGTCCTTACGAGCAGTACTTC. It translates to CASTEGLAGPYEQYF. The chain recombines TRBV6-1 with TRBJ2-7; 12 bases align to TRBD2. The CDR3 is 15 amino acids. With 7 bases clipped from V and 4 bases from J, the junction kept 8 bases outside the gene matches. CDR1 and CDR2 from the germline V gene are MNHNS and SASEGT.

This clone appeared a single time. The J gene is TRBJ1-1, the V gene TRBV21-1; the table gives TRBD1 as D, unverified against the DNA. TRBV21-1 is flagged as a pseudogene. The CDR3 is made up of 15 amino acids. The CDR3 sequence is CASSNPDLSGSEAFF. Written as DNA, the CDR3 is TGTGCCAGCAGCAACCCCGATTTATCAGGTTCTGAAGCTTTCTTT.

This chain joins TRBV9 and TRBJ2-2, with a weak D call TRBD2 (6 bases). Germline V gene sequence: CDR1 SGDLS, CDR2 YYNGEE. This CDR3 comprises 14 residues. The V and J ends lost 0 bases and 3 bases respectively, with 6 bases between them. CDR3 sequence (DNA): TGTGCCAGCAGCGTAGCGGGAGACACCGGGGAGCTGTTTTTT. Amino acid sequence: CASSVAGDTGELFF.

The chain combines TRBV6-5 with TRBJ2-7; unclear D gene. There are 16 residues in the CDR3. CDR1 is MNHEY, CDR2 SVGAGI, per germline. Trimming stripped 2 bases from V and 0 bases from J, with 14 bases between. The CDR3 DNA is TGTGCCAGCAGTTACATCCGGCCCGGCGGCTCCTACGAGCAGTACTTC. It translates to CASSYIRPGGSYEQYF.

The chain carries TRBV21-1 and TRBJ2-7; the DNA was not used to check the table's D call, TRBD1. TRBV21-1 is shown as a pseudogene. This CDR3 comprises 13 residues. The CDR3: CASTEGRVYEQYF. The CDR3 nucleotides read TGTGCCAGCACCGAAGGCAGGGTCTACGAGCAGTACTTC.

The chain uses TRBV6-4 and TRBJ2-1; TRBD2 matches 7 bases. The junction had 9 bases not matched to a gene; V was cut back by 9 bases and J by 7 bases. The CDR3 is 13 residues long. Germline CDR1 and CDR2: MRHNA and SNTAGT. This CDR3 is CASSSGEVNEQFF. CDR3 DNA sequence: TGTGCCAGTTCAAGCGGGGAGGTGAATGAGCAGTTCTTC.

The chain is built from TRBV28 and TRBJ2-6, with unresolved D. Per germline, CDR1 MDHEN and CDR2 SYDVKM. The CDR3 runs 15 residues. The V end lost 5 bases, the J end lost 4 bases, and 12 bases lay between the germline ends. The CDR3 spells CASSPRKSGANVLTF. The CDR3 DNA sequence: TGTGCCAGCAGTCCGCGAAAGTCCGGGGCCAACGTCCTGACTTTC.

The chain is built from TRBV20-1 and TRBJ1-1; D is ambiguous. In germline, CDR1 is DFQATT, CDR2 SNEGSKA (reference sequence). Trimming pared 5 bases from V and 0 bases from J, leaving 4 bases between. The CDR3 extends over 11 amino acids. The CDR3 protein is CSAVMNTEAFF. For the CDR3, the DNA is TGCAGTGCTGTTATGAACACTGAAGCTTTCTTT.

The V gene is TRBV2, the J gene TRBJ2-7; a weak D match, TRBD1 (5 bases). This CDR3 has 14 residues. V was shortened by 7 bases and J by 2 bases, with 15 bases between the two germline ends. Looked up from germline, CDR1 is SNHLY and CDR2 is FYNNEI. CDR3 region: CASISYRTTYEQYF. The DNA for the CDR3 is TGTGCCAGCATCAGTTACAGGACAACCTACGAGCAGTACTTC.

This chain joins TRBV7-7 and TRBJ2-3, with 7 bases aligning to TRBD2. V lost 5 bases, J lost 2 bases, and 7 bases stayed unmatched. The CDR3 has 15 residues. CDR1 is SSHAT and CDR2 is FNYEAQ in the germline V gene (reference sequence). CDR3 sequence reads: CASSPTGLPTDTQYF. DNA for the CDR3: TGTGCCAGCAGCCCCACGGGACTACCCACAGATACGCAGTATTTT.

CDR3 DNA sequence: TGTGCCAGCTCACCCCGTTCCAGCGGGAGTTTAGACGAGCAGTACTTC. Residues: CASSPRSSGSLDEQYF. The chain couples TRBV18 to TRBJ2-7; 8 bases agree with TRBD2. The CDR3 sequence is 16 residues long. Unmatched junction bases numbered 12, after V lost 3 bases and J lost 5 bases. In germline, CDR1 is KGHSH, CDR2 LQKENI.

This chain connects TRBV6-1 to TRBJ1-1; possibly TRBD1 for D (5 bases). The CDR3 is 15 amino acids. CDR1 is MNHNS, CDR2 SASEGT, per germline. V shed 4 bases and J shed 1 base, with 13 bases lying between them. The CDR3 coding sequence is TGTGCCAGCAGTGGAACGACAGTATGGAACACTGAAGCTTTCTTT. Protein product: CASSGTTVWNTEAFF.

This chain uses TRBV5-1 with TRBJ1-3, with D unclear. Germline values: CDR1 SGHRS, CDR2 YFSETQ. The V end lost 1 base, the J end lost 4 bases, and 18 bases lay between the germline ends. This CDR3 has 17 residues. CDR3 sequence reads: CASSLQSIAASGNTIYF. DNA of the CDR3: TGCGCCAGCAGCTTGCAATCGATAGCAGCCTCAGGAAACACCATATATTTT.

The chain is built from TRBV6-1 and TRBJ1-4; D not certain. The ends were cut back, 6 bases at V and 0 bases at J, with 8 bases in the middle. This CDR3 contains 14 residues. Germline-derived CDR1 and CDR2 are MNHNS and SASEGT. The CDR3 region has the DNA TGTGCCAGCAGGGTACTTGCAACTAATGAAAAACTGTTTTTT. This codes for CASRVLATNEKLFF.

This chain links TRBV19 with TRBJ2-1; D unresolved. The CDR3 has 12 residues. Germline V CDR1 and CDR2: LNHDA, SQIVND (reference sequence). The ends were cut back, 3 bases at V and 9 bases at J, with 9 bases in the middle. This CDR3 is CASSIWRGEQFF. The CDR3 bases are TGTGCCAGTAGTATTTGGCGCGGTGAGCAGTTCTTC. Drawing the rest from reference TRBV19 and TRBJ2-1, the complete variable domain is DGGITQSPKYLFRKEGQNVTLSCEQNLNHDAMYWYRQDPGQGLRLIYYSQIVNDFQKGDIAEGYSVSREKKESFPLTVTSAQKNPTAFYLCASSIWRGEQFFGPGTRLTVL.

CDR3 sequence: CASSRGQGGTDTQYF. The CDR3 bases are TGCGCCAGCAGCCGCGGACAGGGGGGCACAGATACGCAGTATTTT. This sequence joins TRBV5-1 and TRBJ2-3; 10 bases are shared with TRBD1. The V gene end was trimmed by 4 bases and the J gene end by 1 base; junction bases not matched to a gene: 3. Germline V gives CDR1 SGHRS, CDR2 YFSETQ. CDR3 size: 15 residues.

V usage is TRBV7-2 and J usage is TRBJ2-7; 9 bases fit TRBD2. The germline gives CDR1 SGHTA, CDR2 FQGNSA. This CDR3 has 16 amino acids. V lost 1 base to trimming and J lost 3 bases; unmatched junction nucleotides: 7. In nucleotides, the CDR3 is TGTGCCAGCAGCTTAGGACTTAGCGGGAGCAGCTACGAGCAGTACTTC. Its translation: CASSLGLSGSSYEQYF.

The rearrangement joins TRBV18 to TRBJ2-7; 9 bases agree with TRBD1. The CDR3 covers 15 residues. Trimming removed 4 bases from V and 3 bases from J; junction bases left unmatched: 7. Germline V gene data show CDR1 as KGHSH and CDR2 as LQKENI. The CDR3 here is CASSHVRTGDYEQYF. CDR3 bases: TGTGCCAGCTCACATGTGAGGACAGGGGACTACGAGCAGTACTTC.

This clone was seen just once. This chain uses TRBV15 with TRBJ1-5; TRBD1 matches at 7 bases. Germline V CDR1 and CDR2: LNHNV, YYDKDF (reference sequence). The CDR3 sequence is 15 residues long. J lost 8 bases, V lost 3 bases, and 10 bases had no gene match. CDR3 bases: TGTGCCACCAGCAGCGGACAGGCCGGCAGGGAGCCCCAGCATTTT. This sequence encodes CATSSGQAGREPQHF.

The V call is TRBV7-2, the J call TRBJ2-7, with unresolved D. CDR3 length: 13 residues. Between the trimmed V and J ends, which lost 1 base and 4 bases, there was a span of 8 bases. CDR1 is SGHTA and CDR2 is FQGNSA in the germline V gene. Here the CDR3 reads CASSLEQSYEQYF. CDR3 coding DNA: TGTGCCAGCAGCTTAGAACAGTCATACGAGCAGTACTTC.

The gene calls are TRBV28 and TRBJ1-2; the match to TRBD1 covers 8 bases. The trim removed 7 bases at V and 4 bases at J, leaving 5 bases unmatched. The CDR3 spans 13 residues. Germline lookup yields CDR1 MDHEN and CDR2 SYDVKM. In DNA, the CDR3 is TGTGCCAGCATTTACGGACAGGGCTATGGCTACACCTTC. Its translation: CASIYGQGYGYTF.

This rearrangement joins TRBV15 to TRBJ1-1; D remains ambiguous. The CDR3 totals 14 residues. Germline loops: CDR1 LNHNV, CDR2 YYDKDF (reference sequence). V shed 3 bases and J shed 3 bases, with 11 bases lying between them. Written as DNA, the CDR3 is TGTGCCACCAGCAGCGAAGACGGGGACACTGAAGCTTTCTTT. It codes for CATSSEDGDTEAFF.